The 25 T cell receptor beta chains below come from one sample, sequenced in a study of naive and memory T cell subsets. TCR cDNA received a 3' ligated oligonucleotide that carried a UMI. Four PCR rounds used nested alpha and beta constant region primers plus the SP2 primer. TCRdb passed the 5' RACE reads through MiXCR, listing each CDR3 protein once. This table holds around 56,000 distinct CDR3 sequences, over 6% found once. The receptors come from a female donor in good health.

This clonotype was seen only a few times. The gene calls are TRBV7-2 and TRBJ2-1; 9 nucleotides line up with TRBD1. The V segment lost 5 bases and the J segment 14 bases; nucleotides outside the gene matches: 10. The germline gives CDR1 SGHTA, CDR2 FQGNSA. This CDR3 has 13 amino acids. CDR3 sequence: CASSRNHRGQEFF. CDR3 nucleotide sequence: TGTGCCAGCAGCCGCAACCACAGGGGGCAAGAGTTCTTC.

This clonotype was counted only a few times. This sequence joins TRBV5-1 and TRBJ2-3; tentative D call: TRBD2 (5 bases). This CDR3 spans 16 amino acids. V dropped 0 bases and J dropped 1 base, with 12 bases sitting between them. Germline CDR1 is SGHRS and CDR2 is YFSETQ. The CDR3 spells CASSLDTSIGTDTQYF. The CDR3 bases are TGCGCCAGCAGCTTGGATACTAGTATCGGCACAGATACGCAGTATTTT.

This clonotype was seen ten or more times. The rearrangement uses TRBV12-3 or TRBV12-4 and TRBJ1-6; D is possibly TRBD1 (6 bases). The CDR3 extends over 14 amino acids. V shed 5 bases and J shed 6 bases, with 11 bases lying between them. The CDR3 protein is CASSRGRGNSPLHF. CDR3 bases: TGTGCCAGCAGTCGCGGCAGGGGTAATTCACCCCTCCACTTT.

This chain uses TRBV7-3 with TRBJ2-1; 15 positions agree with TRBD2. Losses at the gene ends were 3 bases for V and 4 bases for J; bases not matched to a gene: 13. The CDR3 runs 20 residues. Per germline, CDR1 SGHTA and CDR2 FQGTGA. The CDR3 protein is CASSLSIIGTSGGNYNEQFF. The CDR3 nucleotides are TGTGCCAGCAGCTTGTCCATCATAGGGACTAGCGGGGGGAATTACAATGAGCAGTTCTTC.

In this sample, this clonotype turned up a few times. The V and J genes are TRBV12-3 or TRBV12-4 and TRBJ2-5; unclear D gene. V shed 4 bases and J shed 4 bases, with 4 bases lying between them. The CDR3 has 11 amino acids. The CDR3 here is CASSCLETQYF. The DNA for the CDR3 is TGTGCCAGCAGTTGTTTAGAGACCCAGTACTTC.

This clonotype was recorded many times. This chain links TRBV4-1 with TRBJ1-4; D is unclear. The V gene lost 0 bases and the J gene lost 0 bases, with 8 bases spanning the gap. The CDR3 totals 16 residues. Germline CDR1 reads MGHRA; CDR2 reads YSYEKL. The CDR3 protein is CASSQDGSATNEKLFF. In DNA form, the CDR3 reads TGCGCCAGCAGCCAAGATGGGAGTGCAACTAATGAAAAACTGTTTTTT.

The genes are TRBV14 and TRBJ2-5, with D uncertain. Germline lookup yields CDR1 SGHDN and CDR2 FVKESK. This CDR3 has 12 amino acids. The V and J ends lost 4 bases and 6 bases respectively, with 9 bases between them. CDR3 in amino acids: CASSRPRQTQYF. CDR3 in DNA: TGTGCCAGCAGCCGCCCAAGGCAGACCCAGTACTTC. Full variable domain (outside the CDR3, taken from reference TRBV14 and TRBJ2-5): EAGVTQFPSHSVIEKGQTVTLRCDPISGHDNLYWYRRVMGKEIKFLLHFVKESKQDESGMPNNRFLAERTGGTYSTLKVQPAELEDSGVYFCASSRPRQTQYFGPGTRLLVL.

Only a few counts were recorded for this clonotype. The rearrangement joins TRBV7-3 to TRBJ2-3; 8 nucleotides agree with TRBD2. CDR1 is SGHTA, CDR2 FQGTGA, per germline. V was clipped by 4 bases and J by 1 base; unmatched bases: 4. This CDR3 comprises 15 residues. This CDR3 reads CASSYRAGGTDTQYF. For the CDR3, the DNA is TGTGCCAGCAGCTACAGAGCGGGGGGCACAGATACGCAGTATTTT.

The chain employs TRBV28 and TRBJ2-5; D tentatively reads TRBD1 or TRBD2 (5 bases each). CDR1 and CDR2 from the germline V gene are MDHEN and SYDVKM. V gave up 8 bases and J gave up 5 bases, with 12 bases separating them. The CDR3 totals 12 residues. The CDR3 sequence: CASLGAIETQYF. The DNA for the CDR3 is TGTGCCAGCCTCGGGGCCATTGAGACCCAGTACTTC. The variable domain in full, completed from reference TRBV28 and TRBJ2-5, reads DVKVTQSSRYLVKRTGEKVFLECVQDMDHENMFWYRQDPGLGLRLIYFSYDVKMKEKGDIPEGYSVSREKKERFSLILESASTNQTSMYLCASLGAIETQYFGPGTRLLVL.

This clonotype showed up just a few times. This CDR3 reads CASSWGGSGHEQYF. Written as DNA, the CDR3 is TGTGCCAGTAGTTGGGGGGGGTCGGGGCACGAGCAGTACTTC. J is TRBJ2-7 and V is TRBV19; 7 bases map to TRBD2. V lost 5 bases and J lost 5; bases outside the gene matches: 9. CDR3 length: 14 amino acids. Germline V gene lookup returns CDR1 LNHDA and CDR2 SQIVND (reference sequence).

The chain recombines TRBV5-6 with TRBJ1-4; 9 nucleotides line up with TRBD1. Germline CDR1 reads SGHDT; CDR2 reads YYEEEE. The V segment lost 4 bases and the J segment 7 bases; nucleotides outside the gene matches: 8. The CDR3 length is 15 residues. CDR3 DNA: TGTGCCAGCAGCCACCCGGGACAGGGCGTTGAAAAACTGTTTTTT. This gives the protein CASSHPGQGVEKLFF.

This clonotype was seen many times. The gene calls are TRBV6-5 and TRBJ2-3, with 11 bases lining up with TRBD2. CDR3 length equals 15 residues. Germline values: CDR1 MNHEY, CDR2 SVGAGI. The ends lost 7 bases at V and 3 bases at J; junction bases unmatched: 6. Written as DNA, the CDR3 is TGTGCCAGCACTACGGGACTAGCGGCTACAGATACGCAGTATTTT. Translated: CASTTGLAATDTQYF.

This clonotype was detected only a few times. This sequence joins TRBV2 and TRBJ2-1; 9 bases agree with TRBD1. CDR1 is SNHLY, CDR2 FYNNEI, per germline. This CDR3 region has 14 residues. Unmatched junction bases numbered 3, after V lost 7 bases and J lost 2 bases. For the CDR3, the DNA is TGTGCCAGCATAGGACAGGGGCCCTACAATGAGCAGTTCTTC. Its translation: CASIGQGPYNEQFF.

V gene TRBV5-1 combines with J gene TRBJ2-2; 10 bases line up with TRBD2. Germline assignment: CDR1 SGHRS and CDR2 YFSETQ. V lost 6 bases to trimming and J lost 6 bases; unmatched junction nucleotides: 14. CDR3 length equals 17 residues. The CDR3, as DNA: TGCGCCAGCACTCCTTTGGTAGCGGGGGGTTCGGCCGGGGAGCTGTTTTTT. Residues: CASTPLVAGGSAGELFF.

This clonotype was seen more than once but under ten times. The J gene is TRBJ1-1, the V gene TRBV12-3 or TRBV12-4; 7 positions agree with TRBD1. The trim removed 4 bases at V and 4 bases at J, leaving 12 bases unmatched. The CDR3 is made up of 16 amino acids. The CDR3 loop reads CASSSDRTSLATEAFF. The CDR3 DNA reads TGTGCCAGCAGTTCGGACAGGACCTCTCTAGCCACTGAAGCTTTCTTT.

This clonotype was seen many times. This rearrangement joins TRBV12-3 or TRBV12-4 to TRBJ1-1; 8 positions agree with TRBD1. V was pared by 6 bases and J by 10 bases, with 10 bases of the junction left unmatched. The CDR3 runs 13 residues. CDR3 amino acids: CASSFRQGIVAFF. In DNA form, the CDR3 reads TGTGCCAGCAGCTTTAGACAGGGGATCGTAGCTTTCTTT.

This clonotype was seen a handful of times. This chain uses TRBV12-3 or TRBV12-4 with TRBJ2-3, with 8 bases lining up with TRBD2. Unmatched junction bases numbered 14, after V lost 6 bases and J lost 3 bases. The CDR3 loop spans 17 amino acids. The CDR3 spells CASRPSYGGGTTDTQYF. DNA of the CDR3: TGTGCCAGCAGGCCCTCTTACGGCGGGGGGACTACAGATACGCAGTATTTT.

The chain has TRBV5-1 and TRBJ2-7; TRBD2 matches 12 bases. V gave up 1 base and J gave up 5 bases; unmatched junction bases: 7. CDR3 length: 16 amino acids. Germline values: CDR1 SGHRS, CDR2 YFSETQ. CDR3 nucleotides: TGCGCCAGCAGCTTGACCCTAGCGGGGGGGCCCAACGAGCAGTACTTC. It codes for CASSLTLAGGPNEQYF. Variable domain in full (rest from reference TRBV5-1 and TRBJ2-7): KAGVTQTPRYLIKTRGQQVTLSCSPISGHRSVSWYQQTPGQGLQFLFEYFSETQRNKGNFPGRFSGRQFSNSRSEMNVSTLELGDSALYLCASSLTLAGGPNEQYFGPGTRLTVT.

The V gene is TRBV20-1, the J gene TRBJ1-1; 7 bases are shared with TRBD1. V shed 6 bases, J shed 6 bases, and the junction held 13 bases outside the gene matches. Germline assignment: CDR1 DFQATT and CDR2 SNEGSKA (reference sequence). The CDR3 has 14 residues. CDR3 protein: CSARPRTGLAEAFF. The CDR3 DNA follows: TGCAGTGCGCGACCCCGGACAGGTTTGGCTGAAGCTTTCTTT.

This clonotype was counted between two and nine times. The rearrangement joins TRBV18 to TRBJ1-2; D not resolved. The CDR3 sequence is 13 residues long. The V and J ends lost 1 base and 6 bases respectively, with 9 bases between them. Germline V gene sequence: CDR1 KGHSH, CDR2 LQKENI. The CDR3 sequence: CASSPLGVDGYTF. CDR3 sequence (DNA): TGTGCCAGCTCACCACTCGGGGTGGATGGCTACACCTTC. Looking up the rest from reference TRBV18 and TRBJ1-2 gives the full variable domain: NAGVMQNPRHLVRRRGQEARLRCSPMKGHSHVYWYRQLPEEGLKFMVYLQKENIIDESGMPKERFSAEFPKEGPSILRIQQVVRGDSAAYFCASSPLGVDGYTFGSGTRLTVV.

Many counts were recorded for this clonotype. The chain joins TRBV2 to TRBJ1-3; 7 bases line up with TRBD1. This CDR3 has 14 residues. V shed 4 bases, J shed 2 bases, and the junction held 2 bases outside the gene matches. Germline V gene lookup returns CDR1 SNHLY and CDR2 FYNNEI. CDR3 sequence reads: CASSGQGAGNTIYF. In DNA form, the CDR3 reads TGTGCCAGCAGTGGACAGGGAGCTGGAAACACCATATATTTT.

This clonotype was counted at least ten times. The chain couples TRBV4-3 to TRBJ1-2; D is unresolved. The CDR3 is 17 residues long. V was shortened by 4 bases and J by 7 bases, with 25 bases between the two germline ends. Per the germline V gene, CDR1 is LGHNA and CDR2 is YSLEER. CDR3: CASSLQARAGLSGGYTF. CDR3 nucleotides: TGCGCCAGCAGCCTCCAGGCTAGGGCAGGTCTATCGGGTGGCTACACCTTC.

Many counts were recorded for this clonotype. V usage is TRBV12-3 or TRBV12-4 and J usage is TRBJ2-1; 13 bases are a match to TRBD2. V lost 6 bases to trimming and J lost 5 bases; unmatched junction nucleotides: 4. The CDR3 is 15 amino acids. The CDR3 nucleotides are TGTGCCAGCAGCCCGACTAGCGGGGGGCACAATGAGCAGTTCTTC. It translates to CASSPTSGGHNEQFF.

There are a few counts of this clonotype. This sequence joins TRBV9 and TRBJ2-2; 7 nucleotides match TRBD1. The CDR3 extends over 13 amino acids. V lost 6 bases and J lost 5; bases outside the gene matches: 4. Germline V lookup: CDR1 SGDLS, CDR2 YYNGEE. CDR3 sequence: CASTLDRTGELFF. CDR3 nucleotide sequence: TGTGCCAGCACCCTGGACAGGACCGGGGAGCTGTTTTTT.

In its sample, this clonotype was seen many times. V and J are TRBV11-2 and TRBJ2-5, with D possibly TRBD2 on 6 matching bases. The germline CDR1 and CDR2 sequences are SGHAT and FQNNGV. CDR3 length: 15 amino acids. With 5 bases removed from V and 5 bases from J, the gap between germline ends came to 18 bases. The CDR3 is CASSTVASRGETQYF. The CDR3 coding sequence is TGTGCCAGCAGCACCGTAGCGAGCCGGGGGGAGACCCAGTACTTC.